Listed here are 15 T cell receptor beta chains from one sample, sequenced in a study of blood T cell repertoires in COVID-19. Using immunoSEQ multiplex PCR, the repertoire was profiled, and TCRdb retains in-frame clones only, with some absent. The sample yields about 400,000 clones, roughly 91% seen once. Material for sequencing was PBMCs or T cells enriched from blood (not recorded which). Receptor source: a woman younger than 45 who had recovered from COVID-19.

This clone has only one observation. This sequence joins TRBV5-1 and TRBJ2-3, with D perhaps TRBD2 (7 bases). The CDR3 is made up of 16 amino acids. V was shortened by 0 bases and J by 4 bases, with 15 bases between the two germline ends. Germline V gene sequence: CDR1 SGHRS, CDR2 YFSETQ. The chain's CDR3 is CASSLAARGGSDTQYF. The DNA of the CDR3 is TGCGCCAGCAGCTTGGCGGCTAGGGGGGGCTCAGATACGCAGTATTTT. Full variable domain (rest looked up from reference TRBV5-1 and TRBJ2-3): KAGVTQTPRYLIKTRGQQVTLSCSPISGHRSVSWYQQTPGQGLQFLFEYFSETQRNKGNFPGRFSGRQFSNSRSEMNVSTLELGDSALYLCASSLAARGGSDTQYFGPGTRLTVL.

The CDR3 loop is CAWKGVGYGYTF. The DNA for the CDR3 is TGTGCCTGGAAGGGGGTTGGATATGGCTACACCTTC. The chain uses TRBV30 and TRBJ1-2; a possible D gene is TRBD1 (6 bases). The V end lost 4 bases, the J end lost 5 bases, and 11 bases lay between the germline ends. The CDR3 loop spans 12 amino acids. Germline V lookup: CDR1 GTSNPN, CDR2 SVGIG (reference sequence).

V and J are TRBV9 and TRBJ1-1; possible D gene TRBD1, 5 bases. The CDR3 consists of 16 residues. Looked up from germline, CDR1 is SGDLS and CDR2 is YYNGEE. Deletions cut 1 base from V and 1 base from J, with 14 bases between. The CDR3 region is CASSVIGPGSNTEAFF. As DNA, the CDR3 is TGTGCCAGCAGCGTAATAGGGCCAGGGTCGAACACTGAAGCTTTCTTT.

The chain recombines TRBV5-1 with TRBJ2-5; D unresolved. Germline CDR1 SGHRS, CDR2 YFSETQ. The CDR3 spans 12 residues. Trimming removed 0 bases from V and 5 bases from J, with 5 bases in between. CDR3: CASSLAPETQYF. CDR3 in DNA: TGCGCCAGCAGCTTGGCCCCGGAGACCCAGTACTTC.

The DNA for the CDR3 is TGTGCCAGCAGCTCGGGACAGGGCGTGGAGGAGCAGTACTTC. This gives the protein CASSSGQGVEEQYF. The chain links TRBV7-9 to TRBJ2-7, with TRBD1 matching over 9 bases. The CDR3 is 14 amino acids. Germline V lookup: CDR1 SEHNR, CDR2 FQNEAQ (reference sequence). V shed 4 bases and J 7 bases; nucleotides not matched to a gene: 8.

The CDR3, as DNA: TGCGCCAGCAGCCAACCATCCAGTAGGTCAGGGGGCACTGAAGCTTTCTTT. It translates to CASSQPSSRSGGTEAFF. This chain connects TRBV4-1 to TRBJ1-1, with 7 bases that match TRBD1. The J segment lost 4 bases and the V segment lost 2 bases, leaving 13 bases of the junction unmatched. CDR1 and CDR2 (germline): MGHRA, YSYEKL. This CDR3 has 17 amino acids.

This chain joins TRBV6-5 and TRBJ2-7, with D possibly matching TRBD2 (5 bases). The V gene's germline CDR1 is MNHEY and CDR2 SVGAGI. Deletions cut 8 bases from V and 7 bases from J, with 15 bases between. The CDR3 covers 12 residues. CDR3 sequence (DNA): TGTGCCAGCGGGGAGATCTTACGGGAGCAGTACTTC. It is translated as CASGEILREQYF.

The chain is built from TRBV18 and TRBJ2-2; 8 bases match TRBD2. The CDR3 sequence is 13 residues long. The V gene end was trimmed by 4 bases and the J gene end by 6 bases; junction bases not matched to a gene: 1. Germline values: CDR1 KGHSH, CDR2 LQKENI. CDR3 nucleotide sequence: TGTGCCAGCTCACGGCGGGAGGCCGGGGAGCTGTTTTTT. It specifies CASSRREAGELFF.

The chain employs TRBV28 and TRBJ2-7; perhaps TRBD1 as D (5 bases). The CDR3 is made up of 17 amino acids. Germline V gives CDR1 MDHEN, CDR2 SYDVKM. Trimming cost V 1 base and J 1 base, with 17 bases left between them. The CDR3 region is CASSLLGQGGRSYEQYF. Written as DNA, the CDR3 is TGTGCCAGCAGTTTATTGGGGCAGGGCGGACGGTCCTACGAGCAGTACTTC.

This chain uses TRBV28 with TRBJ2-7; D perhaps matches TRBD1 (5 bases). The germline V gene has CDR1 MDHEN and CDR2 SYDVKM. CDR3 length: 15 residues. Trimming removed 7 bases at V and 1 base at J, with 17 bases between. The CDR3 region is CASTVAGFHSYEQYF. Written as DNA, the CDR3 is TGTGCCAGCACCGTGGCAGGGTTTCATTCCTACGAGCAGTACTTC.

Points on this clone: At the DNA level, this CDR3 is encoded by other sequences in the same sample as well. The chain employs TRBV19 and TRBJ1-1; a weak D match, TRBD1 (5 bases). CDR3 size: 14 residues. The germline V gene has CDR1 LNHDA and CDR2 SQIVND (reference sequence). Between the trimmed V and J ends, which lost 3 bases and 4 bases, there was a span of 12 bases. CDR3 sequence reads: CASSMGPLGTEAFF. DNA for the CDR3: TGTGCCAGTAGTATGGGGCCGCTGGGCACTGAAGCTTTCTTT.

The V call is TRBV7-9, the J call TRBJ2-1, with 8 nucleotides matching TRBD2. This CDR3 spans 13 amino acids. V gave up 3 bases and J gave up 9 bases; unmatched junction bases: 4. Germline loops: CDR1 SEHNR, CDR2 FQNEAQ (reference sequence). CDR3 sequence reads: CASSLLREGEQFF. CDR3 nucleotides: TGTGCCAGCAGCTTGCTTCGGGAGGGTGAGCAGTTCTTC.

V and J are TRBV10-3 and TRBJ1-1; tentative D call: TRBD1 (5 bases). V dropped 6 bases and J dropped 0 bases, with 11 bases sitting between them. The CDR3 extends over 14 amino acids. Germline V lookup: CDR1 ENHRY, CDR2 SYGVKD. The DNA for the CDR3 is TGTGCCATCAGAGCAGGGCGACTGAACACTGAAGCTTTCTTT. It translates to CAIRAGRLNTEAFF.

The rearrangement joins TRBV28 to TRBJ1-6, with D perhaps TRBD1 (5 bases). The CDR3 totals 15 residues. CDR1 and CDR2 (germline): MDHEN, SYDVKM. The ends were cut back, 3 bases at V and 9 bases at J, with 15 bases in the middle. CDR3 in amino acids: CASSLGGTIGSPLHF. CDR3 DNA sequence: TGTGCCAGCAGTTTGGGCGGGACCATAGGTTCACCCCTCCACTTT. Based on the CDR3 plus reference TRBV28 and TRBJ1-6, the full variable domain is DVKVTQSSRYLVKRTGEKVFLECVQDMDHENMFWYRQDPGLGLRLIYFSYDVKMKEKGDIPEGYSVSREKKERFSLILESASTNQTSMYLCASSLGGTIGSPLHFGNGTRLTVT.

The chain recombines TRBV6-5 with TRBJ1-4; D might be TRBD1 (6 bases). Germline lookup yields CDR1 MNHEY and CDR2 SVGAGI. The CDR3 has 14 amino acids. The V end was cut by 4 bases, the J end by 4 bases, with 10 bases between. CDR3: CASSSGAVNEKLFF. The CDR3 coding sequence is TGTGCCAGCAGTTCAGGGGCAGTTAATGAAAAACTGTTTTTT.